Included here is one T cell receptor (beta chain) sequence, with context. In the authors' methods: Estimation of nucleated cell counts was performed using reference gene primer amplification. Assay used: immunoSEQ multiplex PCR; TCRdb lists only in-frame clones, some missing. That table is the source of V, J and clone size, and D and trimming were worked out from the DNA. Of approximately 340,000 clones in the sample, 91% are singletons; the top ten hold roughly 0.9%. The length of the CDR3 is 14 residues. V gave up 4 bases and J gave up 1 base, with 11 bases separating them. The V gene's germline CDR1 is SGHTS and CDR2 YDEGEE. These data are taken from a study of blood T cell repertoires in COVID-19. On the study more broadly: T cells, B-cell-depleted T cells, or PBMCs provided the cDNA or gDNA that served as material.

Clinical history reported by participants formed the basis on which cohorts were assigned. The V gene is TRBV5-8, the J gene TRBJ1-1, with D possibly being TRBD1 (5 bases). Sequenced input: PBMCs or T cells enriched from blood (not recorded which). The sequence was obtained from a woman aged 40 to 50 who had been exposed to COVID-19. CDR3: CASSLRQRNTEAFF. The CDR3 region has the DNA TGTGCCAGCAGCCTACGACAGAGGAACACTGAAGCTTTCTTT.